This T cell receptor (beta chain) emerged from a study of blood T cell repertoires in COVID-19. Looking at the study overall: Samples representing acute and convalescent COVID-19 were sourced from the United States, Italy and Spain. PBMCs, B-cell-depleted T cells, or T cells were the source of the cDNA or gDNA that made up the material.

The germline V gene encodes CDR1 SGHNT and CDR2 YENEEA. The CDR3 is 15 amino acids. V was cut by 4 bases and J by 0 bases, with 12 bases left in between. Produced via immunoSEQ multiplex PCR; TCRdb's table is partial and in-frame only. The sample comprises 200,000 to 300,000 clones, more than 70% of which are singletons, and roughly 6.8% rests with the top ten. Those enrolled in Seattle joined during active infection and were followed longitudinally afterward. The clonotype originates from a woman aged 30 to 39 with COVID-19, enrolled during active disease. The chain links TRBV11-3 to TRBJ1-2, with D tentatively TRBD1 (6 bases). The sample consisted of peripheral blood. CDR3 sequence reads: CASSSDRTANYGYTF. The DNA for the CDR3 is TGTGCCAGCAGCTCTGACCGGACAGCTAACTATGGCTACACCTTC.